Below are 30 T cell receptor beta chains sequenced from a single sample in a study of T cell changes during pregnancy in multiple sclerosis. This table comes from immunoSEQ multiplex PCR, and its TCRdb copy is limited to in-frame clones, with some not included. The sample lists 40,000 to 60,000 clones, 85% to 95% occurring once. The input for sequencing was CD8+ T cells from peripheral blood mononuclear cells, taken in the first trimester of pregnancy. The receptors come from a female donor with multiple sclerosis, enrolled in a pregnancy study.

CDR3 amino acids: CASSPWGGATEAFF. The CDR3 DNA reads as TGTGCCAGCAGTCCCTGGGGAGGGGCCACTGAAGCTTTCTTT. The chain uses TRBV27 and TRBJ1-1; tentatively, D is TRBD1 (5 bases). Germline lookup yields CDR1 MNHEY and CDR2 SMNVEV (reference sequence). The V and J ends lost 5 bases and 4 bases respectively, with 14 bases between them. This CDR3 region has 14 residues.

This chain uses TRBV7-2 with TRBJ2-1, with D unresolved. V lost 3 bases to trimming and J lost 8 bases, with 11 bases between them. Germline CDR1 and CDR2: SGHTA and FQGNSA. The CDR3 extends over 13 amino acids. The chain's CDR3 is CASSLNRLHEQFF. The CDR3 DNA follows: TGTGCCAGCAGCTTGAATAGACTCCATGAGCAGTTCTTC.

The rearrangement uses TRBV9 and TRBJ2-7, with 12 bases lining up with TRBD2. This CDR3 has 15 residues. The germline gives CDR1 SGDLS, CDR2 YYNGEE. Unmatched junction bases numbered 3, after V lost 4 bases and J lost 1 base. The DNA for the CDR3 is TGTGCCAGCAGCCCACTAGCGGGAGGATCCTACGAGCAGTACTTC. Its protein product is CASSPLAGGSYEQYF.

The chain uses TRBV19 and TRBJ1-1; D is uncertain. The germline V and J ends were trimmed by 6 bases and 0 bases, with 8 bases remaining between them. Looked up from germline, CDR1 is LNHDA and CDR2 is SQIVND (reference sequence). The CDR3 runs to 13 residues. CDR3 in DNA: TGTGCCAGTAGGATGGGCATGAACACTGAAGCTTTCTTT. Its protein is CASRMGMNTEAFF.

This clone was seen a few times. The chain joins TRBV15 to TRBJ2-3, with 9 bases that match TRBD1. V lost 4 bases to trimming and J lost 4 bases; unmatched junction nucleotides: 9. The CDR3 length is 16 residues. Germline assignment: CDR1 LNHNV and CDR2 YYDKDF (reference sequence). CDR3 protein: CATSKSAGQGPDTQYF. In DNA, the CDR3 is TGTGCCACCAGCAAATCTGCGGGACAGGGACCAGATACGCAGTATTTT.

The J gene is TRBJ2-7, the V gene TRBV5-4; 8 bases match TRBD1. Trimming removed 0 bases from V and 4 bases from J; junction bases left unmatched: 6. Per germline, CDR1 SGHNT and CDR2 YYREEE (reference sequence). The CDR3 is made up of 15 amino acids. The CDR3 loop is CASSLDRGVRYEQYF. The CDR3 DNA follows: TGTGCCAGCAGCTTGGACAGGGGGGTCCGGTACGAGCAGTACTTC.

The J gene is TRBJ1-2, the V gene TRBV6-6; 7 bases match TRBD1. J was trimmed by 3 bases and V by 5 bases; bases with no gene match: 3. There are 13 residues in the CDR3. CDR1 is MNHNY, CDR2 SVGAGI, per germline (reference sequence). The CDR3 reads CASSPTGDYGYTF. The DNA for the CDR3 is TGTGCCAGCAGTCCTACAGGGGACTATGGCTACACCTTC.

V and J are TRBV6-1 and TRBJ2-2; no clear D gene. The germline V gene has CDR1 MNHNS and CDR2 SASEGT. This CDR3 region has 15 residues. The V and J ends lost 3 bases and 3 bases respectively, with 11 bases between them. The DNA of the CDR3 is TGTGCCAGCAGTGAGAGCGCGGAGTACACCGGGGAGCTGTTTTTT. Translated: CASSESAEYTGELFF.

The gene calls are TRBV15 and TRBJ1-1; possible D gene TRBD1, 6 bases. Trimming took off 0 bases at V and 4 bases at J, with 15 bases between the two ends. The CDR3 contains 16 residues. CDR1 LNHNV and CDR2 YYDKDF come from the germline V gene (reference sequence). The CDR3 spells CATSRDWGGSSTEAFF. DNA for the CDR3: TGTGCCACCAGCAGAGATTGGGGGGGCTCAAGCACTGAAGCTTTCTTT.

Concerning this clone: Its ends do not fully match the called genes, so a read error is possible. This chain links TRBV19 with TRBJ2-7, with TRBD2 matching over 11 bases. The CDR3 covers 11 residues. CDR1 and CDR2 (germline): LNHDA, SQIVND (reference sequence). The CDR3 here is CASGSGRAVDF. The CDR3 DNA sequence: TGTGCCAGTGGTAGCGGGAGGGCCGTGGACTTC.

V and J are TRBV5-4 and TRBJ2-7, with 7 nucleotides matching TRBD1. CDR1 and CDR2 (germline): SGHNT, YYREEE (reference sequence). The CDR3 contains 13 residues. Trimming removed 5 bases from V and 0 bases from J; junction bases left unmatched: 2. The CDR3 DNA reads as TGTGCCAGCAGAAACAGGGGCTCCTACGAGCAGTACTTC. Its translation: CASRNRGSYEQYF.

The chain joins TRBV27 to TRBJ2-7; 8 positions match TRBD2. V lost 4 bases to trimming and J lost 7 bases; unmatched junction nucleotides: 3. CDR3 size: 12 residues. Per germline, CDR1 MNHEY and CDR2 SMNVEV (reference sequence). CDR3 coding DNA: TGTGCCAGCAGTTATAGCGGGGATGAGCAGTACTTC. Translation: CASSYSGDEQYF.

The chain is built from TRBV9 and TRBJ1-3, with a tentative D call TRBD1 (6 bases). The CDR3 loop spans 16 amino acids. V dropped 4 bases and J dropped 2 bases, with 16 bases sitting between them. CDR1 and CDR2 from the germline V gene are SGDLS and YYNGEE. The CDR3: CASSPLPGAAGNTIYF. CDR3 coding DNA: TGTGCCAGCAGCCCCCTCCCAGGGGCGGCTGGAAACACCATATATTTT. Using reference TRBV9 and TRBJ1-3 for the parts outside the CDR3, the full variable domain is DSGVTQTPKHLITATGQRVTLRCSPRSGDLSVYWYQQSLDQGLQFLIQYYNGEERAKGNILERFSAQQFPDLHSELNLSSLELGDSALYFCASSPLPGAAGNTIYFGEGSWLTVV.

The J gene is TRBJ2-2, the V gene TRBV4-1; 10 bases map to TRBD1. Germline CDR1 is MGHRA and CDR2 is YSYEKL. The CDR3 is made up of 15 amino acids. After removal of 4 bases from V and 3 bases from J, the junction contained 2 bases not matched to a gene. DNA for the CDR3: TGCGCCAGCAGCCTGGACAGGGGGGACACCGGGGAGCTGTTTTTT. Translation: CASSLDRGDTGELFF.

In DNA, the CDR3 is TGTGCCAGCACACTAGGCAATGAGCAGTTCTTC. Translation: CASTLGNEQFF. V usage is TRBV5-5 and J usage is TRBJ2-1; D perhaps matches TRBD2 (5 bases). V was clipped by 6 bases and J by 6 bases, with 7 bases between them. The CDR3 totals 11 residues. Germline loops: CDR1 SGHKS, CDR2 YYEKEE (reference sequence).

This clone has only one observation. The V call is TRBV27, the J call TRBJ2-2; D call uncertain. The CDR3 extends over 14 amino acids. Per the germline V gene, CDR1 is MNHEY and CDR2 is SMNVEV (reference sequence). V was shortened by 3 bases and J by 1 base, with 6 bases between the two germline ends. The CDR3 protein is CASSFARNTGELFF. Written as DNA, the CDR3 is TGTGCCAGCAGTTTTGCGCGGAACACCGGGGAGCTGTTTTTT.

J is TRBJ1-1 and V is TRBV9; D is undetermined. This CDR3 comprises 13 residues. The ends were cut back, 0 bases at V and 8 bases at J, with 11 bases in the middle. Germline V gives CDR1 SGDLS, CDR2 YYNGEE. The CDR3 sequence: CASSVATKSEAFF. DNA of the CDR3: TGTGCCAGCAGCGTAGCCACAAAATCAGAAGCTTTCTTT.

The rearrangement uses TRBV5-6 and TRBJ1-2, with D perhaps matching TRBD1 (5 bases). The V end was cut by 0 bases, the J end by 4 bases, with 16 bases between. Germline CDR1 and CDR2: SGHDT and YYEEEE. The CDR3 length is 16 residues. The CDR3, as DNA: TGTGCCAGCAGCTTGGGGGGCAGGGTGGCCCTCTATGGCTACACCTTC. Amino acids: CASSLGGRVALYGYTF.

For the CDR3, the DNA is TGTGCCAGCAGTGAGTCCGGGACAGAGCATCACTATGGCTACACCTTC. Translated, it gives CASSESGTEHHYGYTF. V usage is TRBV25-1 and J usage is TRBJ1-2; TRBD1 aligns across 7 bases. The V segment lost 3 bases and the J segment 3 bases; nucleotides outside the gene matches: 10. The germline V gene encodes CDR1 MGHDK and CDR2 SYGVNS. The CDR3 loop spans 16 amino acids.

As concerns this clone: Mismatch with germline at one junction end may stem from a read error. The genes are TRBV5-1 and TRBJ2-2; the match to TRBD1 covers 7 bases. From germline, CDR1 is SGHRS and CDR2 YFSETQ. The CDR3 runs 15 residues. The CDR3 DNA is TGCACCAGCAGCTTGGGGACAGTTAACACCGGGGAGCTGTTTTTT. Translation: CTSSLGTVNTGELFF.

The CDR3 coding sequence is TGTGCCAGCAGCGTAGAATCTAGCGGGAGAAGCGAGCAGTACTTC. This encodes CASSVESSGRSEQYF. The gene calls are TRBV9 and TRBJ2-7, with 10 bases that match TRBD2. The CDR3 extends over 15 amino acids. Germline values: CDR1 SGDLS, CDR2 YYNGEE. With 0 bases clipped from V and 6 bases from J, the junction kept 6 bases outside the gene matches.

The V gene is TRBV7-8, the J gene TRBJ2-7; D unresolved. Germline values: CDR1 SGHVS, CDR2 FQNEAQ. V gave up 1 base and J gave up 0 bases, with 7 bases separating them. The CDR3 is made up of 14 amino acids. DNA of the CDR3: TGTGCCAGCAGCTTAGTCAGTAACTCCTACGAGCAGTACTTC. This codes for CASSLVSNSYEQYF.

The CDR3 here is CASSLRAGRMNTEAFF. The CDR3, as DNA: TGTGCCAGCAGCTTGAGGGCGGGCCGCATGAACACTGAAGCTTTCTTT. The rearrangement links TRBV27 to TRBJ1-1; D is undetermined. V gave up 6 bases and J gave up 0 bases, with 17 bases separating them. Germline V CDR1 and CDR2: MNHEY, SMNVEV (reference sequence). This CDR3 comprises 16 residues.

The CDR3 is CASSLFGQNTEAFF. DNA for the CDR3: TGTGCCAGCAGCTTATTTGGCCAGAACACTGAAGCTTTCTTT. J is TRBJ1-1 and V is TRBV7-2; D remains ambiguous. The CDR3 is made up of 14 amino acids. CDR1 and CDR2 from the germline V gene are SGHTA and FQGNSA. V was pared by 2 bases and J by 1 base, with 8 bases between.

The chain links TRBV7-9 to TRBJ2-7; 9 nucleotides line up with TRBD1. The V gene end was trimmed by 5 bases and the J gene end by 5 bases; junction bases not matched to a gene: 7. This CDR3 is built from 14 residues. The germline V gene encodes CDR1 SEHNR and CDR2 FQNEAQ (reference sequence). Here the CDR3 DNA reads TGTGCCAGCAGCCCCGGGACAGGGATCGACGAGCAGTACTTC. Translating gives CASSPGTGIDEQYF.

CDR3 region: CASTGGDEQYF. CDR3 bases: TGTGCCAGCACAGGGGGTGACGAGCAGTACTTC. The chain is built from TRBV28 and TRBJ2-7, with 7 positions matching TRBD1. The trim removed 7 bases at V and 5 bases at J, leaving 2 bases unmatched. CDR1 and CDR2 from the germline V gene are MDHEN and SYDVKM. The CDR3 contains 11 residues.

This chain joins TRBV27 and TRBJ2-1; 9 nucleotides match TRBD1. J gave up 6 bases and V 7 bases, and 16 bases lay outside the gene matches. Germline V gene data show CDR1 as MNHEY and CDR2 as SMNVEV (reference sequence). CDR3 length equals 17 residues. CDR3 in amino acids: CASTTLLGQGEGNEQFF. CDR3 nucleotide sequence: TGTGCCAGCACAACGCTCCTGGGACAGGGAGAGGGCAATGAGCAGTTCTTC.

This clone was observed a single time. The rearrangement uses TRBV19 and TRBJ2-1; 7 bases match TRBD1. After removal of 5 bases from V and 4 bases from J, the junction contained 8 bases not matched to a gene. The CDR3 sequence is 15 residues long. The germline V gene has CDR1 LNHDA and CDR2 SQIVND (reference sequence). The DNA for the CDR3 is TGTGCCAGTAGTTTCGGGACAGCGTATTACAATGAGCAGTTCTTC. It is translated as CASSFGTAYYNEQFF.

The gene calls are TRBV19 and TRBJ2-1; 8 nucleotides line up with TRBD2. Germline V gene data show CDR1 as LNHDA and CDR2 as SQIVND (reference sequence). With 7 bases clipped from V and 0 bases from J, the junction kept 8 bases outside the gene matches. CDR3 length: 16 amino acids. The CDR3 sequence: CASTQTSASSYNEQFF. CDR3 nucleotide sequence: TGTGCCAGTACTCAGACTAGCGCGAGCTCCTACAATGAGCAGTTCTTC.

The V call is TRBV13, the J call TRBJ2-7; D is perhaps TRBD2 (5 bases). CDR3 length: 15 amino acids. CDR1 and CDR2 (germline): PRHDT, FYEKMQ (reference sequence). The V end was cut by 0 bases, the J end by 0 bases, with 9 bases between. CDR3 coding DNA: TGTGCCAGCAGCTTAGGAGGTCGGGGCTCCTACGAGCAGTACTTC. Its translation is CASSLGGRGSYEQYF. Full variable domain (outside the CDR3, taken from reference TRBV13 and TRBJ2-7): AAGVIQSPRHLIKEKRETATLKCYPIPRHDTVYWYQQGPGQDPQFLISFYEKMQSDKGSIPDRFSAQQFSDYHSELNMSSLELGDSALYFCASSLGGRGSYEQYFGPGTRLTVT.